This T cell receptor (beta chain) is drawn from a study of cytomegalovirus exposure and HLA in healthy donors. Study-wide results and limits: A reported reduction in N-insertions relative to the approximately 600-donor mean was seen in an Asian-associated ancestry cluster in a later analysis. Accurate predictions that matched the HLA-A and HLA-B alleles of most subjects were reportedly made from TCR beta sequences. In vitro checks showed that a few CMV-associated chains really do target CMV antigens.

As regards this clone: The target antigen is unknown.

Vbeta (60) and Jbeta (13) primers were used in the PCR. Method: immunoSEQ multiplex PCR; TCRdb's copy keeps in-frame clones and lacks some. The repertoire holds approximately 160,000 clones, with around 80% as singletons. CDR1 is SGHTA, CDR2 FQGNSA, per germline. This CDR3 has 16 residues. The J segment lost 5 bases and the V segment lost 1 base, leaving 7 bases of the junction unmatched. Sequenced material: PBMCs. The TCR was taken from a woman aged 45 to 65 in good health and CMV-seropositive. The rearrangement links TRBV7-2 to TRBJ2-1, with 8 bases lining up with TRBD2. CDR3 region: CASSLVGGRTNNEQFF. CDR3 sequence (DNA): TGTGCCAGCAGCTTAGTAGGCGGGAGGACTAACAATGAGCAGTTCTTC.